A selection of T cell receptor beta chains follows, all from one sample in a study of blood T cell repertoires in COVID-19. Generated by immunoSEQ multiplex PCR, the TCRdb table keeps only in-frame clones and is missing some. This table holds under 250,000 clones, 84% found once. The sequenced sample was peripheral blood. All receptors derive from a woman in her 50s with active or convalescent COVID-19. The CDR3 runs from the conserved cysteine through the conserved F or W. A D gene is named only where the DNA matches it firmly. Clone sizes are given selectively: once, few, many, or a class where the clone is expanded.

-	TRBV5-1	TRBJ1-1	TRBD1	TGCGCCAGCAGCCCCGGACAGGGGAACATGAACACTGAAGCTTTCTTT	CASSPGQGNMNTEAFF
-	TRBV24-1	TRBJ1-1	TRBD1	TGTGCCACCAGTGATCCATCGACAGGGCTGACTGAAGCTTTCTTT	CATSDPSTGLTEAFF
many	TRBV5-6	TRBJ1-1	TRBD1	TGTGCCAGCAGGGCGGCGGGGGGACAGGGGAACACTGAAGCTTTCTTT	CASRAAGGQGNTEAFF
many	TRBV12-5	TRBJ2-2	-	TGTGCTAGTGGTTTAGTCGTAGCGGCCACCGGGGAGCTGTTTTTT	CASGLVVAATGELFF
-	TRBV27	TRBJ1-6	TRBD1	TGTGCCAGCAGTCCCCTGGGACAGGGAATAACCGGTTCACCCCTCCACTTT	CASSPLGQGITGSPLHF
-	TRBV6-4	TRBJ1-1	TRBD1	TGTGCCAGCAGTGACTCGGACAGGGGCGACATGAACACTGAAGCTTTCTTT	CASSDSDRGDMNTEAFF
-	TRBV7-9	TRBJ2-1	TRBD1	TGTGCCAGCAGAGTGGGACAGGGGGTAAATGAGCAGTTCTTC	CASRVGQGVNEQFF
-	TRBV10-3	TRBJ1-6	-	TGTGCCATCAGTGAGTCGGGGGGGAAGGTTTCACCCCTCCACTTT	CAISESGGKVSPLHF
-	TRBV3-1/TRBV3-2	TRBJ2-5	-	TGTGCCAGCAGCCTCGGCCAAGAGACCCAGTACTTC	CASSLGQETQYF
-	TRBV6-5	TRBJ1-6	-	TGTGCCAGCCCATCCAGGGGAGCTAATTCACCCCTCCACTTT	CASPSRGANSPLHF
-	TRBV10-1	TRBJ2-5	-	TGCGCCAGCAGTGAGAGCCCACCGGGGGAGACCCAGTACTTC	CASSESPPGETQYF
-	TRBV3-1/TRBV3-2	TRBJ2-6	-	TGTGCCAGCGGACCCTCTGGGGCCAACGTCCCGACTTTC	CASGPSGANVPTF
-	TRBV12-3/TRBV12-4	TRBJ1-2	-	TGTGCCAGCACCAAAGGGGCTTATGGCTACACCTTC	CASTKGAYGYTF
-	TRBV11-2	TRBJ2-5	-	TGTGCCAGCAGCTTTGGCGTTGGGGAGCGGGAGACCCAGTACTTC	CASSFGVGERETQYF
once	TRBV28	TRBJ1-2	-	TGTGCCAGCGGGACAACCTATGGCTACACCTTC	CASGTTYGYTF
-	TRBV5-1	TRBJ2-5	TRBD2	TGCGCCAGCAGCCTTGGACTAGCGGGACGGGAGACCCAGTACTTC	CASSLGLAGRETQYF
-	TRBV7-9	TRBJ2-1	-	TGTGCCAGCAGCTTAGGGGGCACGCGCAATGAGCAGTTCTTC	CASSLGGTRNEQFF
-	TRBV10-3	TRBJ2-5	TRBD2	TGTGCCATCAGTGTAGCGGGAGCGGAGGAGACCCAGTACTTC	CAISVAGAEETQYF
-	TRBV6-5	TRBJ1-6	-	TGTGCCAGCGGACGGGACAAACGCTATAATTCACCCCTCCACTTT	CASGRDKRYNSPLHF
-	TRBV5-1	TRBJ2-3	TRBD2	TGCGCCAGCAGCTTGGCCGGATCTAGCGGGAGCCGTAGCACAGATACGCAGTATTTT	CASSLAGSSGSRSTDTQYF
few	TRBV4-1	TRBJ1-1	-	TGCGCCAGCAGCCCGAGCAGGGGGAACACTGAAGCTTTCTTT	CASSPSRGNTEAFF
-	TRBV6-1	TRBJ1-6	-	TGTGCCAGCAGTGAAGAGCAGGGTTGGTCACCCCTCCACTTT	CASSEEQGWSPLHF
-	TRBV19	TRBJ1-5	TRBD1	TGTGCCAGTAGTACAAGGGACAGGGGTGCTAATCAGCCCCAGCATTTT	CASSTRDRGANQPQHF
-	TRBV28	TRBJ2-3	TRBD2	TGTGCCAGCGGGGTAGCGGGGGGGGCCACAGATACGCAGTATTTT	CASGVAGGATDTQYF
-	TRBV19	TRBJ1-1	TRBD1	TGTGCCAGCACGGGAGGGCGGACAGGGGGTTACACTGAAGCTTTCTTT	CASTGGRTGGYTEAFF
-	TRBV6-6	TRBJ2-7	TRBD2	TGTGCCAGCACCTCGGTAGCGGGAGTTTACGAGCAGTACTTC	CASTSVAGVYEQYF
-	TRBV6-1	TRBJ1-3	-	TGTGCCAGCAGTGAAGGGGGGCCAGGAAACACCATATATTTT	CASSEGGPGNTIYF
-	TRBV6-2/TRBV6-3	TRBJ2-1	TRBD2	TGTGCCAGCAGTTACTCGATGGGCGGGGGGATCGATGAGCAGTTCTTC	CASSYSMGGGIDEQFF
-	TRBV7-9	TRBJ2-7	-	TGTGCCAGCAGTCCCGCTGAGGGCAGACCCTACGAGCAGTACTTC	CASSPAEGRPYEQYF
-	TRBV5-1	TRBJ2-5	-	TGCGCCAGCAGCTTGCTGTACCAAGAGACCCAGTACTTC	CASSLLYQETQYF
-	TRBV30	TRBJ1-1	-	TGTGCCTGGACACTAGGATTTAACACTGAAGCTTTCTTT	CAWTLGFNTEAFF
-	TRBV19	TRBJ1-1	-	TGTGCCAGTAGTATAGATGGGGCACCGAACACTGAAGCTTTCTTT	CASSIDGAPNTEAFF
-	TRBV28	TRBJ1-6	TRBD1	TGTGCCAGCAGTTTGGGACAGACCTATAATTCACCCCTCCACTTT	CASSLGQTYNSPLHF
-	TRBV3-1/TRBV3-2	TRBJ2-7	TRBD2	TGTGCCAGCAGCCACCTCACCCCGGGACTAGCGCCATCCTACGAGCAGTACTTC	CASSHLTPGLAPSYEQYF
-	TRBV6-5	TRBJ2-1	TRBD1	TGTGCCAGCAGTTCTGAGGACAGGGGTGGCAATGAGCAGTTCTTC	CASSSEDRGGNEQFF
-	TRBV3-1/TRBV3-2	TRBJ1-1	-	TGTGCCAGCAAGCAAAACACTGAAGCTTTCTTT	CASKQNTEAFF
-	TRBV27	TRBJ2-1	TRBD2	TGTGCCAGCAGTTTATTCGGACTAGGAACGAAGAATGAGCAGTTCTTC	CASSLFGLGTKNEQFF
-	TRBV6-4	TRBJ2-2	-	TGTGCCAGCAGTGGGCGCCAGGGCGGGGAGCTGTTTTTT	CASSGRQGGELFF
-	TRBV3-1/TRBV3-2	TRBJ1-1	-	TGTGCCAGCAGCCAAGATCCAGGGGTATTTTCTGAAGCTTTCTTT	CASSQDPGVFSEAFF
-	TRBV3-1/TRBV3-2	TRBJ1-4	-	TGTGCCAGCAGCCAGAGGGCCTACCGAAGTGAAAAACTGTTTTTT	CASSQRAYRSEKLFF